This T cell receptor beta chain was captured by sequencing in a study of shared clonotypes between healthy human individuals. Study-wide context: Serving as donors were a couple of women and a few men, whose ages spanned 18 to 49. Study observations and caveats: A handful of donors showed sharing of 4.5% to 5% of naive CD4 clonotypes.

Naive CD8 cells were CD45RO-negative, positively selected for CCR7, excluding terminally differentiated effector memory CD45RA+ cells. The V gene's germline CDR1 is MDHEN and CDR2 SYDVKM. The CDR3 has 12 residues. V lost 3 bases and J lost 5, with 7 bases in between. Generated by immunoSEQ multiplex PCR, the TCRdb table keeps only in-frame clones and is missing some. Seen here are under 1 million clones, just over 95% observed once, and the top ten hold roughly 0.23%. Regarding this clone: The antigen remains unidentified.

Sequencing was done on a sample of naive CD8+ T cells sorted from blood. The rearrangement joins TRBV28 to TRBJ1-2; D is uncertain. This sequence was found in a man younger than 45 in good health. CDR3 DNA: TGTGCCAGCAGTTTGAGGGAGTATGGCTACACCTTC. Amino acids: CASSLREYGYTF.